This is a list of T cell receptor beta chains from one sample in a study of CD8 T cells in Susac syndrome. TCRdb re-called the immunoSEQ multiplex PCR reads with MiXCR, one entry per CDR3 protein. This table has 180,000 or so distinct CDR3 sequences, approximately 94% appearing once. Sequenced input: CD4+ T cells from PBMCs. These receptors all come from a human donor in good health. The CDR3 runs from the conserved cysteine through the conserved F or W. The D gene is left open where the match is weak. Size tells how often a clone was seen (once, few, many) or the class of an expanded clone, and some rows leave it out.

abundance: -
d_gene: -
j_gene: TRBJ2-3
v_gene: TRBV30
CDR3nt: TGTGCCTCCCATACAGATACGCAGTATTTT
CDR3aa: CASHTDTQYF

abundance: -
d_gene: -
j_gene: TRBJ1-1
v_gene: TRBV7-9
CDR3nt: TGTGCCAGCAGCCTATCCCAGGCCGAAGCTTTCTTT
CDR3aa: CASSLSQAEAFF

abundance: -
d_gene: -
j_gene: TRBJ2-1
v_gene: TRBV24-1
CDR3nt: TGTGCCACCAGTGCCACCGACAGGGCGGAGGGGCAGTTCTTC
CDR3aa: CATSATDRAEGQFF

abundance: -
d_gene: TRBD1
j_gene: TRBJ1-1
v_gene: TRBV7-2
CDR3nt: TGTGCCAGCAGCTTCAAGGGGACAGTCATGAACACTGAAGCTTTCTTT
CDR3aa: CASSFKGTVMNTEAFF

abundance: -
d_gene: -
j_gene: TRBJ1-2
v_gene: TRBV28
CDR3nt: TGTGCCAGCAGCCGGACAGAGGATGGCTACACCTTC
CDR3aa: CASSRTEDGYTF

abundance: -
d_gene: -
j_gene: TRBJ2-7
v_gene: TRBV20-1
CDR3nt: TGCAGTGCTAGTCGCCGGGGGACCTCCTACGAGCAGTACTTC
CDR3aa: CSASRRGTSYEQYF

abundance: -
d_gene: -
j_gene: TRBJ2-3
v_gene: TRBV30
CDR3nt: TGTGCCTGGAGTGTATTGGACCGCACAGATACGCAGTATTTT
CDR3aa: CAWSVLDRTDTQYF

abundance: -
d_gene: -
j_gene: TRBJ2-1
v_gene: TRBV30
CDR3nt: TGTGCCTGGAGGGAAAGACAGGAGCAGTTCTTC
CDR3aa: CAWRERQEQFF

abundance: -
d_gene: -
j_gene: TRBJ1-2
v_gene: TRBV3-1
CDR3nt: TGTGCCAGCAGCCAAGGGGATTGGGGTGGCTACACCTTC
CDR3aa: CASSQGDWGGYTF

abundance: -
d_gene: -
j_gene: TRBJ2-4
v_gene: TRBV7-9
CDR3nt: TGTGCCAGCAGCTTAGGGGATCGGGGAAACATTCAGTACTTC
CDR3aa: CASSLGDRGNIQYF

abundance: -
d_gene: -
j_gene: TRBJ1-5
v_gene: TRBV20-1
CDR3nt: TGCAGTGCTAGTGGAAGGGGTTATCAGCCCCAGCATTTT
CDR3aa: CSASGRGYQPQHF

abundance: -
d_gene: -
j_gene: TRBJ2-5
v_gene: TRBV7-9
CDR3nt: TGTGCCAGCAGCCCGTCCGAGGTTCTCAAAGAGACCCAGTACTTC
CDR3aa: CASSPSEVLKETQYF

abundance: once
d_gene: TRBD2
j_gene: TRBJ2-3
v_gene: TRBV27
CDR3nt: TGTGCCAGCCGCCTTGGGGGACTAGCGGGAGAACGTACGCAGTATTTT
CDR3aa: CASRLGGLAGERTQYF

abundance: -
d_gene: TRBD2
j_gene: TRBJ2-3
v_gene: TRBV4-3
CDR3nt: TGCGCCAGCAGCCAAGACCCAGCGGGAGTGTTAGATACGCAGTATTTT
CDR3aa: CASSQDPAGVLDTQYF